This T cell receptor beta chain was recorded in a study of post-analysis software for immune sequencing data. At the level of the study: Relapsing-remitting, secondary progressive and progressive-relapsing multiple sclerosis were all included among the disease courses.

Findings and caveats of the study: Controls' normalized Chao1 diversity significantly exceeded that of multiple sclerosis patients. Comparison of patients with controls showed about 5 TRBV segments more frequent in patients, TRBV5-6, TRBV5-1 and TRBV20-1 among them. Pronounced co-clustering by F measure was evident among identically batched samples.

The trim removed 4 bases at V and 1 base at J, leaving 5 bases unmatched. Germline V gene lookup returns CDR1 SGHTA and CDR2 FQGNSA. This CDR3 region has 15 residues. Points on this clonotype: Its antigen is undetermined.

The library was made from cDNA and included unique molecular identifiers. The authors obtained approximately 460,000 cDNA molecules from roughly 1.1 to 9.2 million T cells. A single record per CDR3 protein comes from TCRdb applying MiXCR to the PCR reads. The profile shows 700,000 to 800,000 distinct CDR3 sequences, approximately 30% of them singletons. This sequence originates from a girl aged 5-17 years with multiple sclerosis. The chain employs TRBV7-2 and TRBJ2-3; 7 bases line up with TRBD1. The sequenced material came from blood. CDR3 in amino acids: CASSSFTGGTDTQYF. The DNA of the CDR3 is TGTGCCAGCAGCTCATTTACAGGGGGCACAGATACGCAGTATTTT.